The clone carrying this T cell receptor beta chain was counted a single time. What it binds is not known. Profiling relied on immunoSEQ multiplex PCR, and the TCRdb table lists in-frame clones only, not all of them. The sample holds 35,000 to 45,000 clones, 70% to 90% seen once. CDR1 is MNHEY and CDR2 is SMNVEV in the germline V gene (reference sequence). The CDR3 sequence is 11 residues long. This sample is drawn from a study of PD-1 blockade in classical Hodgkin lymphoma. On the study more broadly: Intravenous nivolumab at 3 mg/kg was given to patients every 2 weeks.

Study findings and constraints: A significant rise in TCR diversity was seen by C4D1 for CD4+ cells but not for CD8+ cells. At baseline, newly diagnosed patients reportedly showed less TCR diversity than healthy donors. Baseline diversity was lower in partial responders and progressors than complete responders.

Brentuximab vedotin exposure varied, and every patient relapsed after autologous stem cell transplantation. The chain carries TRBV27 and TRBJ2-5; D is possibly TRBD2 (6 bases). The J call may be mistaken, given a closer DNA end match to TRBJ2-7. This TCR was recovered from a human donor with classical Hodgkin lymphoma. The material sequenced was peripheral blood mononuclear cells (PBMCs), taken before the second cycle of nivolumab. The CDR3 DNA reads as TGTGCCAGCAGATTGGGGGGCGAGCAGTACTTC. Protein product: CASRLGGEQYF.